These T cell receptor beta chains were read from a single sample in a study of spatial heterogeneity in lung cancer. TCRdb reprocessed the 5' RACE reads with MiXCR, giving one entry per CDR3 protein. The sample holds about 92,000 distinct CDR3 sequences, 10% to 15% seen once. The input for sequencing was PBMCs, taken at surgery. Receptor source: a male donor with early-stage non-small cell lung cancer. Both conserved end residues are part of each CDR3.

CDR3 length | V gene | CDR3 protein
15 | TRBV5-1 | CASSLASGTKETQYF
13 | TRBV29-1 | CSVAWDTSYEQYF
14 | TRBV12-3/TRBV12-4 | CASSFLRSSEPQHF
16 | TRBV11-2 | CASSLDLRGAKNIQYF
16 | TRBV7-9 | CASSASLDRDRETQYF
13 | TRBV7-9 | CASSLGEGTEAFF
14 | TRBV28 | CASSKTGIYNEQFF
14 | TRBV20-1 | CSTQSGGTVTEAFF
11 | TRBV30 | CAWNRGNIQYF
14 | TRBV20-1 | CSAYSGGNTDTQYF
15 | TRBV7-6 | CASSLEEGFKVPQYF
13 | TRBV24-1 | CATQGQGDSPLHF
13 | TRBV11-2 | CASSWDLGGGQYF
15 | TRBV4-3 | CASSQGAGHYNEQFF
17 | TRBV14 | CASSQADGALMNTEAFF
16 | TRBV6-5 | CASSRLSGSSPYEQYF
16 | TRBV2 | CASRLGLAAYTDTQYF
14 | TRBV5-1 | CASSLESLNQPQHF
15 | TRBV7-2 | CASSPEWISTDTQYF
16 | TRBV5-1 | CASSSGTSGATDTQYF
14 | TRBV7-9 | CASSLSGRGNEQFF
15 | TRBV6-6 | CASSSGTVNTGELFF
15 | TRBV6-1 | CASSEKGARSYEQYF
14 | TRBV15 | CATSRTGGVNEQFF
15 | TRBV7-2 | CASSLRGLGENEQFF
15 | TRBV20-1 | CSASLAGGRTDTQYF
13 | TRBV6-5 | CASRYTLNQPQHF
16 | TRBV5-1 | CASSLEGTGPPDTQYF
15 | TRBV4-2 | CASSQPMLGDNEQFF
16 | TRBV6-6 | CASSYSRGGENNEQFF
16 | TRBV23-1 | CASSHTGGEPSNEQFF
17 | TRBV10-2 | CAVMKGAGRTGANVLTF